In its sample, the clone carrying this T cell receptor beta chain was seen many times. Its specificity is unknown. This entry comes from a study of T-cell reconstitution after alpha-beta-depleted transplantation in children. Study-wide results and limits: Surviving recipient cells, namely T cells and thymic progenitors, were the source of high day-60 TCRbeta diversity in some patients. Fresh T-cell production supplied most of the T-cell counts and diversity seen one year after transplant. About two months after transplant, alpha-beta T cells reportedly came from several hundred expanded graft clones.

V was clipped by 7 bases and J by 0 bases, with 10 bases between them. Germline V gene lookup returns CDR1 SNHLY and CDR2 FYNNEI. The CDR3 has 13 residues. This sample's TCRbeta library carried unique molecular identifier barcodes. From the PCR reads, TCRdb called clonotypes with MiXCR, one entry per CDR3 protein. Among 200,000 to 250,000 distinct CDR3 sequences listed, roughly a tenth were seen once. The receptor was derived from a child younger than two with acute myeloid leukemia, due to receive a stem cell transplant. The sample was PBMCs, taken before TCRalphabeta/CD19-depleted stem cell transplant. The V and J genes are TRBV2 and TRBJ2-7; D possibly matches TRBD1 or TRBD2 (5 bases each). CDR3 sequence reads: CASKVGDSYEQYF. The CDR3 DNA reads as TGTGCCAGCAAAGTGGGGGACTCCTACGAGCAGTACTTC.